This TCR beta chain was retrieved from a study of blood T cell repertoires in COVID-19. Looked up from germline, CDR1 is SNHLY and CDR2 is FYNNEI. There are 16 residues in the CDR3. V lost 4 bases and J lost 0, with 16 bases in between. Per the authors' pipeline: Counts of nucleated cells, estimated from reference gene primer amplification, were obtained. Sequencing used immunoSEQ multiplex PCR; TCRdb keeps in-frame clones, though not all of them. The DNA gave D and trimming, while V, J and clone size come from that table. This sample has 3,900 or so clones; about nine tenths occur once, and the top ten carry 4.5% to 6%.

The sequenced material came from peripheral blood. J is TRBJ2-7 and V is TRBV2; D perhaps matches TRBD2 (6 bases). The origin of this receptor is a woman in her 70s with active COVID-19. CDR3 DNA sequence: TGTGCCAGCAGTGTCCCGGGACTCTCCACCTCCTACGAGCAGTACTTC. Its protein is CASSVPGLSTSYEQYF.